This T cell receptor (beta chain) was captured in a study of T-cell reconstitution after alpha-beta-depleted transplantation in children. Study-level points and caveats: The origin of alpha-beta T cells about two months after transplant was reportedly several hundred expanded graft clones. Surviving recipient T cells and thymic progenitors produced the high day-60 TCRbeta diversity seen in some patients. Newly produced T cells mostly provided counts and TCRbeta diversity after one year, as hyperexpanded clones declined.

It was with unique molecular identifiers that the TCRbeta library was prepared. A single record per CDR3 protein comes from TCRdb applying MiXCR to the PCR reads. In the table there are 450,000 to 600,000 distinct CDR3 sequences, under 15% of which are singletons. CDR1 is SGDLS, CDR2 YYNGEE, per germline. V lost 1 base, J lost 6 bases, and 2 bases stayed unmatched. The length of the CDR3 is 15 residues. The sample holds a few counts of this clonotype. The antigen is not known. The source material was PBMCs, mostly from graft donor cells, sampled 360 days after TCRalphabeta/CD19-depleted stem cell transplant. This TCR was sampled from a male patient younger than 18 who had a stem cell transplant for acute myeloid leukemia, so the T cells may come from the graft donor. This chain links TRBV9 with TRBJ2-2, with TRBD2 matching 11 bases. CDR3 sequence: CASSVLAGGPGELFF. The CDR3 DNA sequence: TGTGCCAGCAGCGTACTAGCGGGAGGCCCCGGGGAGCTGTTTTTT.